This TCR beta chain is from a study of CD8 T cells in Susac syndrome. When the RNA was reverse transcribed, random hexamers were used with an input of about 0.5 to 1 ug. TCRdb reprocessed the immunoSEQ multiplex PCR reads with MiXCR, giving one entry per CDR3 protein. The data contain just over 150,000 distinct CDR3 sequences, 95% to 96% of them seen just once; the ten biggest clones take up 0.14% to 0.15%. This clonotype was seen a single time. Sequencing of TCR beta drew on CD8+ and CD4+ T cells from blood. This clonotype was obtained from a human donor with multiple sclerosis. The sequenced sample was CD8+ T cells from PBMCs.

CDR3 bases: TGTGCCAGCAGTGAAAAGGTCAGCAGGGCCCGGGGTAATTCACCCCTCCACTTT. Translating it yields CASSEKVSRARGNSPLHF. The chain is built from TRBV6-1 and TRBJ1-6; weak D call: TRBD1 (5 bases). This CDR3 contains 18 residues. Germline V gene sequence: CDR1 MNHNS, CDR2 SASEGT. V was pared by 2 bases and J by 6 bases, with 20 bases between.